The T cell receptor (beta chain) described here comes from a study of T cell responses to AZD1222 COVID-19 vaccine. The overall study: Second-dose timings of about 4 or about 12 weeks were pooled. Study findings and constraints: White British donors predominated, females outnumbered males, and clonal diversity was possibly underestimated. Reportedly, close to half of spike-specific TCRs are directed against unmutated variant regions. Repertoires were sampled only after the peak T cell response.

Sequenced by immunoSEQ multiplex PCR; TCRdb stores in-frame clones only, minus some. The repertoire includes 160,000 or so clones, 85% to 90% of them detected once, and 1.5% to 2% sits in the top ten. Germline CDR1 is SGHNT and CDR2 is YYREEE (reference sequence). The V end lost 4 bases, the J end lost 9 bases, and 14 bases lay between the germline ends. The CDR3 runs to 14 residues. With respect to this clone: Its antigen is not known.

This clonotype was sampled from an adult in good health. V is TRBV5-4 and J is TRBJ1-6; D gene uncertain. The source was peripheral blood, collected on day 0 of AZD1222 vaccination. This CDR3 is CASSPSWVGSPLHF. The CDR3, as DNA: TGTGCCAGCAGCCCCTCCTGGGTGGGTTCACCCCTCCACTTT.